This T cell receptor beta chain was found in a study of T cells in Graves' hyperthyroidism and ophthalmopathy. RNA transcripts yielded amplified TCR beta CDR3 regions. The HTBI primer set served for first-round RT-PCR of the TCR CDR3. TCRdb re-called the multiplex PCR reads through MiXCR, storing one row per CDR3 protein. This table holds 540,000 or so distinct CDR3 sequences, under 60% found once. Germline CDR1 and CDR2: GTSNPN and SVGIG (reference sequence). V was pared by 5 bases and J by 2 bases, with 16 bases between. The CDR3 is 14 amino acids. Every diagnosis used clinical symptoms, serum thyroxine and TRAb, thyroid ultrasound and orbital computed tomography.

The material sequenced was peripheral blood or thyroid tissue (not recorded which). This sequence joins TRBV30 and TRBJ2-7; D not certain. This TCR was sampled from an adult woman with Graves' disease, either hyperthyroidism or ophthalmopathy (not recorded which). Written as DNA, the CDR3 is TGTGCCTGGGGGGAAACGTTAAAGGCCTACGAGCAGTACTTC. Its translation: CAWGETLKAYEQYF.